The 14 T cell receptor beta chains below all came from one sample that was sequenced in a study of spatial heterogeneity in lung cancer. Time point meaning: sample taken at primary tumor resection. In TCRdb, the 5' RACE reads were re-called with MiXCR into one record per CDR3 protein. The table records 40,000 or so distinct CDR3 sequences, roughly 8% of them present only once. The source material was PBMCs, sampled at surgery. These receptor sequences come from a male donor with early-stage non-small cell lung cancer.

This clonotype was observed at least ten times. The genes are TRBV20-1 and TRBJ1-5; D may be TRBD1 (6 bases). CDR3 length: 13 amino acids. Looked up from germline, CDR1 is DFQATT and CDR2 is SNEGSKA (reference sequence). Trimming stripped 3 bases from V and 3 bases from J, with 9 bases between. The CDR3 bases are TGCAGTGCTAGGGGACACATCAATCAGCCCCAGCATTTT. Translation gives CSARGHINQPQHF.

The table lists this clonotype with a few counts. The genes are TRBV3-1 and TRBJ2-1; the D gene is possibly TRBD2 (5 bases). The V end lost 7 bases, the J end lost 9 bases, and 19 bases lay between the germline ends. The CDR3 is 14 amino acids. The V gene's germline CDR1 is LGHDT and CDR2 YNNKEL (reference sequence). The CDR3 nucleotides are TGTGCCAGCACCCACAGTGGACGAGAGGGTGAGCAGTTCTTC. Protein sequence: CASTHSGREGEQFF.

This clonotype was counted only a few times. This chain links TRBV18 with TRBJ2-5; D is perhaps TRBD1 or TRBD2 (6 bases each). The germline gives CDR1 KGHSH, CDR2 LQKENI. The ends were cut back, 0 bases at V and 7 bases at J, with 21 bases in the middle. The CDR3 is 17 residues long. The CDR3 nucleotides are TGTGCCAGCTCACCACCGGGCTCGGGGGCGTCGTTCGGGACCCAGTACTTC. It encodes CASSPPGSGASFGTQYF.

The sample holds many counts of this clonotype. The CDR3 region is CSAIRLGQGNIQYF. CDR3 bases: TGCAGCGCCATTCGACTGGGGCAGGGAAACATTCAGTACTTC. The rearrangement uses TRBV29-1 and TRBJ2-4, with a tentative D call TRBD1 (5 bases). This CDR3 comprises 14 residues. Per the germline V gene, CDR1 is SQVTM and CDR2 is ANQGSEA. The V end lost 7 bases, the J end lost 6 bases, and 19 bases lay between the germline ends.

This clonotype was observed a handful of times. The chain has TRBV10-3 and TRBJ1-1; D remains unclear. Trimming stripped 9 bases from V and 3 bases from J, with 17 bases between. Germline CDR1 and CDR2: ENHRY and SYGVKD. The CDR3 sequence is 14 residues long. In DNA, the CDR3 is TGTGCCATTCGGGCGATCCATGGGGACACTGAAGCTTTCTTT. Translated: CAIRAIHGDTEAFF.

This clonotype was seen repeatedly, ten times or more. This sequence joins TRBV4-3 and TRBJ2-3; 10 nucleotides match TRBD2. Germline V gene sequence: CDR1 LGHNA, CDR2 YSLEER. This CDR3 contains 15 residues. J was trimmed by 4 bases and V by 5 bases; bases with no gene match: 6. The CDR3 spells CASSITSGVPDTQYF. For the CDR3, the DNA is TGCGCCAGCAGCATAACTAGCGGGGTTCCAGATACGCAGTATTTT.

The rearrangement uses TRBV6-6 and TRBJ2-1; D remains unclear. The V end lost 5 bases, the J end lost 10 bases, and 12 bases lay between the germline ends. CDR3 length equals 12 residues. CDR1 MNHNY and CDR2 SVGAGI come from the germline V gene (reference sequence). CDR3 bases: TGTGCCAGCAGTACCTACCCCAACGAGCAGTTCTTC. It specifies CASSTYPNEQFF.

This clonotype was seen at least ten times. V gene TRBV4-3 combines with J gene TRBJ2-7, with D possibly being TRBD1 (6 bases). Germline CDR1 LGHNA, CDR2 YSLEER. The CDR3 length is 14 residues. Trimming left V 1 base short and J 6 bases short, with 13 bases between. The CDR3 bases are TGCGCCAGCAGCCAAGCGACAGGTTCTCTCGAGCAGTACTTC. Amino acid sequence: CASSQATGSLEQYF.

The rearrangement links TRBV2 to TRBJ2-5; 13 nucleotides match TRBD2. This CDR3 region has 15 residues. V gave up 6 bases and J gave up 4 bases; unmatched junction bases: 5. The V gene's germline CDR1 is SNHLY and CDR2 FYNNEI. CDR3 DNA: TGTGCCAGCAGGGGGACTAGCGGGACGTTAGAGACCCAGTACTTC. This gives the protein CASRGTSGTLETQYF.

This clonotype has ten or more counts. The chain couples TRBV10-3 to TRBJ1-6; D call uncertain. The CDR3 extends over 15 amino acids. Germline assignment: CDR1 ENHRY and CDR2 SYGVKD. V lost 6 bases, J lost 2 bases, and 11 bases lay in between. The CDR3 protein is CAIRKDVTYNSPLHF. The CDR3, as DNA: TGTGCCATCAGGAAGGACGTCACCTATAATTCACCCCTCCACTTT.

This clonotype showed up many times. V gene TRBV12-3 or TRBV12-4 combines with J gene TRBJ2-4, with D tentatively TRBD1 (6 bases). The germline V and J ends were trimmed by 6 bases and 0 bases, with 9 bases remaining between them. This CDR3 has 14 residues. CDR3 DNA: TGTGCCAGCAGCCCAGGGGTAGCCAAAAACATTCAGTACTTC. It specifies CASSPGVAKNIQYF.

The table lists this clonotype with many counts. This chain links TRBV24-1 with TRBJ2-3, with 9 nucleotides matching TRBD1. This CDR3 is 15 amino acids long. Losses at the gene ends were 4 bases for V and 4 bases for J; bases not matched to a gene: 5. The germline V gene has CDR1 KGHDR and CDR2 SFDVKD. CDR3 amino acids: CATSDSGTGPDTQYF. The DNA for the CDR3 is TGTGCCACCAGTGACTCCGGGACAGGGCCAGATACGCAGTATTTT.

This clonotype was counted ten times or more. The CDR3 sequence: CASSQRKAGFGYTF. The CDR3, as DNA: TGCGCCAGCAGCCAAAGGAAGGCAGGGTTTGGCTACACCTTC. The chain carries TRBV4-3 and TRBJ1-2; D may be TRBD1 (5 bases). This CDR3 region has 14 residues. Trimming took off 2 bases at V and 7 bases at J, with 14 bases between the two ends. Per germline, CDR1 LGHNA and CDR2 YSLEER.

This clonotype showed up many times. The V call is TRBV20-1, the J call TRBJ1-1; 12 positions match TRBD1. The germline V gene has CDR1 DFQATT and CDR2 SNEGSKA (reference sequence). This CDR3 spans 14 amino acids. Germline trimming cut 4 bases from V and 6 bases from J; bases unmatched to any gene: 6. This CDR3 is CSATPGQGASEAFF. DNA of the CDR3: TGCAGTGCTACCCCGGGACAGGGGGCCTCTGAAGCTTTCTTT.